This is a list of T cell receptor beta chains from one sample in a study of PD-1 blockade in classical Hodgkin lymphoma. Generated by immunoSEQ multiplex PCR, the TCRdb table keeps only in-frame clones and is missing some. The sample holds 53,000 or so clones, 81% seen once. The sample in question was peripheral blood mononuclear cells (PBMCs), obtained at baseline. These receptors all stem from a human donor with classical Hodgkin lymphoma. CDR3s include the opening cysteine and the closing phenylalanine or tryptophan. The order of the fields is clone size, D gene, J gene, V gene, CDR3 DNA, CDR3 protein. A D gene is named only where the DNA matches it firmly. Some rows mark clone size as missing; the rest say once, few, many or name a class of expanded clone.

NA | NA | TRBJ2-2 | TRBV6-5 | TGTGCCAGCGGCGAGCGGGCCACCGGGGAGCTGTTTTTT | CASGERATGELFF
NA | TRBD1 | TRBJ1-5 | TRBV12-5 | TGTGCTAGTGGTTTGGTACATGGGCAGGGGGCGGAACAGCCCCAGCATTTT | CASGLVHGQGAEQPQHF
NA | TRBD2 | TRBJ2-2 | TRBV5-4 | TGTGCCAGCAGCCCCTGGACTAGCGGGAGCACCGGGGAGCTGTTTTTT | CASSPWTSGSTGELFF
NA | TRBD1 | TRBJ1-2 | TRBV10-2 | TGCGCCAGCAGCGACAGGGGTCCATATGGCTACACCTTC | CASSDRGPYGYTF
NA | NA | TRBJ2-1 | TRBV7-6 | TGTGCCAGCAGCGTAGATGTCCTCTTTTACAATGAGCAGTTCTTC | CASSVDVLFYNEQFF
NA | TRBD1 | TRBJ2-5 | TRBV5-6 | TGTGCCAGCAGCTTGGGAGGGGGCGCCGGGACCCAGTACTTC | CASSLGGGAGTQYF
NA | TRBD1 | TRBJ2-5 | TRBV5-1 | TGCGCCAGCAGCTCTGGGACAGGGGGCTACCAAGAGACCCAGTACTTC | CASSSGTGGYQETQYF
once | TRBD1 | TRBJ2-7 | TRBV4-1 | TGCGCCAGCAGCCAGGGGACAGGGGGCGTCAATATAGGCGAGCAGTACTTC | CASSQGTGGVNIGEQYF
once | NA | TRBJ1-5 | TRBV30 | TGTGCCTGGAGTCGAGGGGGTGGTGGTAATCAGCCCCAGCATTTT | CAWSRGGGGNQPQHF
few | NA | TRBJ1-5 | TRBV6-5 | TGTGCCAGCAGTTATGACGGGGACCAGCCCCAGCATTTT | CASSYDGDQPQHF